The clone carrying this T cell receptor beta chain was observed at least ten times. Antigen: not known. The data originate from a study of regulatory T cells in long-lasting Graves disease. The overall study: The definition of persistent Graves' disease was over 5 years of antithyroid drugs with positive TSH receptor antibodies. Points from the study as a whole: Persistent disease preferred TRBV28, TRBJ1-2 and TRBJ2-5. Compared with new cases, persistent Graves' patients showed reduced TCR diversity.

Stated time point: persistent/refractory GD, antithyroid drugs over 5 years with positive TRAb. RNA isolated from PBMCs was used to make the TCR library. iRepertoire HTBI primers and Arm-PCR of CDR3 regions built TCR beta libraries. TCRdb re-derived calls from the multiplex PCR reads in MiXCR, one entry per CDR3 protein. The sample includes a few hundred thousand distinct CDR3 sequences, 20% to 25% of them seen just once. The V gene lost 4 bases and the J gene lost 4 bases, with 10 bases spanning the gap. In germline, CDR1 is SGHTA, CDR2 FQGNSA. The CDR3 length is 13 residues. This specimen was peripheral blood mononuclear cells (PBMCs), taken when the disease was refractory, from a patient treated with antithyroid drugs. The origin of this receptor is a female donor with Graves disease. The chain employs TRBV7-2 and TRBJ1-2; D gene uncertain. The CDR3 loop reads CASSSQGLYGYTF. Here the CDR3 DNA reads TGTGCCAGCAGCTCACAAGGCCTCTATGGCTACACCTTC.